Presented here are 28 T cell receptor beta chains from one specimen sequenced in a study of control samples from healthy donors and cancer patients. Sequencing used immunoSEQ multiplex PCR; TCRdb keeps in-frame clones, though not all of them. The data contain around 170,000 clones, about 86% of them singletons. Material: blood. The receptors originated from a woman between 25 and 40 years old in good health.

The chain recombines TRBV24-1 with TRBJ2-2, with 7 bases matching TRBD2. The germline gives CDR1 KGHDR, CDR2 SFDVKD. This CDR3 is 16 amino acids long. After removal of 3 bases from V and 5 bases from J, the junction contained 8 bases not matched to a gene. CDR3: CATSDIGGSWTGELFF. In DNA form, the CDR3 reads TGTGCCACCAGTGATATTGGCGGGAGCTGGACCGGGGAGCTGTTTTTT.

The chain carries TRBV14 and TRBJ2-3; 9 bases are a match to TRBD2. The ends lost 4 bases at V and 2 bases at J; junction bases unmatched: 7. This CDR3 is built from 16 residues. From germline, CDR1 is SGHDN and CDR2 FVKESK. The CDR3 DNA reads as TGTGCCAGCAGCCCTATTCTAGCGGGGATCACAGATACGCAGTATTTT. Protein sequence: CASSPILAGITDTQYF.

The chain employs TRBV19 and TRBJ2-5; TRBD1 is a possible D gene (6 bases). This CDR3 has 15 amino acids. V gave up 3 bases and J gave up 8 bases, with 19 bases separating them. The germline V gene encodes CDR1 LNHDA and CDR2 SQIVND (reference sequence). The CDR3 is CASSIKTGIGSTQYF. The CDR3 DNA reads TGTGCCAGTAGTATTAAGACAGGTATTGGGAGTACCCAGTACTTC.

The chain is built from TRBV27 and TRBJ1-1; D possibly corresponds to TRBD1 (5 bases). Germline CDR1 reads MNHEY; CDR2 reads SMNVEV (reference sequence). The CDR3 has 13 amino acids. V was pared by 0 bases and J by 3 bases, with 5 bases between. The CDR3 reads CASSLSGDTEAFF. As DNA, the CDR3 is TGTGCCAGCAGTTTATCAGGGGACACTGAAGCTTTCTTT.

The chain combines TRBV9 with TRBJ1-2; 7 nucleotides align to TRBD1. The CDR3 runs to 14 residues. Looked up from germline, CDR1 is SGDLS and CDR2 is YYNGEE. The trim removed 4 bases at V and 8 bases at J, leaving 11 bases unmatched. CDR3 nucleotide sequence: TGTGCCAGCAGCCGACCCGGGGGAGGGGGCGGCTACACCTTC. Its translation: CASSRPGGGGGYTF.

The chain combines TRBV3-1 (or the pseudogene TRBV3-2) with TRBJ1-2; 8 nucleotides line up with TRBD1. The junction had 10 bases not matched to a gene; V was cut back by 4 bases and J by 3 bases. The CDR3 loop spans 16 amino acids. Germline lookup yields CDR1 LGHDT and CDR2 YNNKEL (reference sequence). The CDR3 sequence is CASSLKATGVYYGYTF. In nucleotides, the CDR3 is TGTGCCAGCAGCCTAAAAGCGACAGGGGTTTACTATGGCTACACCTTC.

The V gene is TRBV30, the J gene TRBJ1-5; a possible D gene is TRBD1 (6 bases). CDR1 and CDR2 (germline): GTSNPN, SVGIG (reference sequence). Trimming took off 2 bases at V and 3 bases at J, with 17 bases between the two ends. The CDR3 is made up of 16 amino acids. DNA for the CDR3: TGTGCCTGGAGTCTCGCAGGACAGATTCTCAATCAGCCCCAGCATTTT. This sequence encodes CAWSLAGQILNQPQHF. Looking up the rest from reference TRBV30 and TRBJ1-5 gives the full variable domain: SQTIHQWPATLVQPVGSPLSLECTVEGTSNPNLYWYRQAAGRGLQLLFYSVGIGQISSEVPQNLSASRPQDRQFILSSKKLLLSDSGFYLCAWSLAGQILNQPQHFGDGTRLSIL.

The chain couples TRBV18 to TRBJ1-1; D ambiguous. Looked up from germline, CDR1 is KGHSH and CDR2 is LQKENI. V shed 3 bases and J shed 1 base, with 15 bases lying between them. This CDR3 is 16 amino acids long. CDR3 in DNA: TGTGCCAGCTCACCGAAAGCATCCCTTACGAACACTGAAGCTTTCTTT. Amino acids: CASSPKASLTNTEAFF.

In this sample, this clone turned up once. The chain links TRBV19 to TRBJ2-3; 14 bases match TRBD2. After removal of 4 bases from V and 7 bases from J, the junction contained 7 bases not matched to a gene. The germline CDR1 and CDR2 sequences are LNHDA and SQIVND (reference sequence). CDR3 length: 16 residues. The CDR3 nucleotides are TGTGCCAGTAGTAGCGGGACTAGCGGGGGTCATTATACGCAGTATTTT. This sequence encodes CASSSGTSGGHYTQYF.

The chain is built from TRBV9 and TRBJ2-7; tentatively, D is TRBD1 (6 bases). The CDR3 runs to 15 residues. Trimming shortened V by 3 bases and J by 2 bases, and 15 bases separated the two germline ends. Germline CDR1 and CDR2: SGDLS and YYNGEE. In DNA form, the CDR3 reads TGTGCCAGCAGCGCGACAGGAAAGCATCCCTACGAGCAGTACTTC. Translation gives CASSATGKHPYEQYF.

V and J are TRBV2 and TRBJ1-1; D possibly corresponds to TRBD1 (6 bases). The CDR3 runs 13 residues. Trimming removed 4 bases at V and 0 bases at J, with 6 bases between. Germline V gene data show CDR1 as SNHLY and CDR2 as FYNNEI. This CDR3 reads CASSGTVNTEAFF. The CDR3 DNA reads as TGTGCCAGCAGTGGGACAGTGAACACTGAAGCTTTCTTT.

This clone was observed a single time. The rearrangement links TRBV25-1 to TRBJ2-2; 9 bases fit TRBD1. The germline V gene encodes CDR1 MGHDK and CDR2 SYGVNS. The CDR3 is 15 residues long. The V segment lost 3 bases and the J segment 7 bases; nucleotides outside the gene matches: 6. Here the CDR3 reads CASSEGDRAYGELFF. The CDR3 DNA reads TGTGCCAGCAGTGAGGGGGACAGGGCGTACGGGGAGCTGTTTTTT.

V usage is TRBV28 and J usage is TRBJ2-1, with D perhaps TRBD2 (7 bases). Trimming removed 3 bases from V and 6 bases from J, with 21 bases in between. CDR3 length: 17 amino acids. CDR1 and CDR2 (germline): MDHEN, SYDVKM. DNA of the CDR3: TGTGCCAGCAGTTTCGTGATTTTGGGGGGGCTGGGCAATGAGCAGTTCTTC. The encoded protein is CASSFVILGGLGNEQFF.

This sequence joins TRBV5-1 and TRBJ2-3; 8 positions match TRBD1. Germline loops: CDR1 SGHRS, CDR2 YFSETQ. The CDR3 extends over 14 amino acids. V lost 5 bases to trimming and J lost 3 bases; unmatched junction nucleotides: 5. DNA of the CDR3: TGCGCCAGCAGTTGGCAGGGGGCTACAGATACGCAGTATTTT. It translates to CASSWQGATDTQYF. The variable domain in full, completed from reference TRBV5-1 and TRBJ2-3, reads KAGVTQTPRYLIKTRGQQVTLSCSPISGHRSVSWYQQTPGQGLQFLFEYFSETQRNKGNFPGRFSGRQFSNSRSEMNVSTLELGDSALYLCASSWQGATDTQYFGPGTRLTVL.

The rearrangement links TRBV24-1 to TRBJ2-3; 13 positions match TRBD2. From germline, CDR1 is KGHDR and CDR2 SFDVKD. The V gene end was trimmed by 1 base and the J gene end by 0 bases; junction bases not matched to a gene: 6. The CDR3 has 19 residues. The DNA of the CDR3 is TGTGCCACCAGTGATTTAGGGACTAGCGGGGCTTATAGCACAGATACGCAGTATTTT. This translates into CATSDLGTSGAYSTDTQYF.

V gene TRBV19 combines with J gene TRBJ1-1, with 9 bases identical to TRBD1. CDR3 length: 16 amino acids. The germline gives CDR1 LNHDA, CDR2 SQIVND (reference sequence). Trimming took 5 bases from V and 5 from J; bases not matched to a gene: 12. In DNA, the CDR3 is TGTGCCAGTAGTCCAACATGGACAGGGGAAACAACTGAAGCTTTCTTT. The encoded protein is CASSPTWTGETTEAFF.

CDR3 sequence (DNA): TGTGCCAGCAGCCTCCGGGGACAGGGGACCGGGGAGCTGTTTTTT. Its translation is CASSLRGQGTGELFF. The V gene is TRBV3-1 (or the pseudogene TRBV3-2), the J gene TRBJ2-2; TRBD1 matches at 10 bases. The trim removed 4 bases at V and 5 bases at J, leaving 4 bases unmatched. Germline V gene sequence: CDR1 LGHDT, CDR2 YNNKEL (reference sequence). The CDR3 runs to 15 residues.

The chain recombines TRBV10-3 with TRBJ2-1, with 9 bases that match TRBD2. V gave up 2 bases and J gave up 9 bases; unmatched junction bases: 8. The CDR3 length is 15 residues. The germline gives CDR1 ENHRY, CDR2 SYGVKD. For the CDR3, the DNA is TGTGCCATCAGTGAGGTGGCTAGCGGGATCGGTGAGCAGTTCTTC. Translation: CAISEVASGIGEQFF.

The chain employs TRBV4-2 and TRBJ1-6, with D uncertain. Trimming removed 1 base from V and 8 bases from J, with 9 bases in between. In germline, CDR1 is LGHNA, CDR2 YNFKEQ. The CDR3 extends over 14 amino acids. The CDR3: CASSQAESDSPLHF. CDR3 DNA sequence: TGTGCCAGCAGCCAAGCAGAGTCGGATTCACCCCTCCACTTT.

Remarks on this clone: A junction end diverges from the germline sequence, so it may reflect a read error. The chain joins TRBV7-7 to TRBJ2-7, with D unclear. Germline lookup yields CDR1 SSHAT and CDR2 FNYEAQ (reference sequence). The length of the CDR3 is 14 residues. The CDR3 DNA follows: TGTGCTAGCAGCTCGGCCCTTGTACCTTACGAGCAGTACTTC. It specifies CASSSALVPYEQYF.

This chain uses TRBV11-2 with TRBJ2-1; tentatively, D is TRBD2 (5 bases). Germline V lookup: CDR1 SGHAT, CDR2 FQNNGV. Trimming cost V 5 bases and J 3 bases, with 8 bases left between them. CDR3 size: 13 residues. The DNA of the CDR3 is TGTGCCAGCAGCCCCGGGAACTACAATGAGCAGTTCTTC. It translates to CASSPGNYNEQFF. The entire variable domain, with the rest obtained from reference TRBV11-2 and TRBJ2-1, is as follows: EAGVAQSPRYKIIEKRQSVAFWCNPISGHATLYWYQQILGQGPKLLIQFQNNGVVDDSQLPKDRFSAERLKGVDSTLKIQPAKLEDSAVYLCASSPGNYNEQFFGPGTRLTVL.

In DNA, the CDR3 is TGTGCCAGTAGTCTCGGGCAATTCTCTCGGGACGGCTACACCTTC. This codes for CASSLGQFSRDGYTF. V gene TRBV19 combines with J gene TRBJ1-2; D possibly corresponds to TRBD1 (5 bases). Germline CDR1 reads LNHDA; CDR2 reads SQIVND (reference sequence). The V end was cut by 5 bases, the J end by 8 bases, with 21 bases between. The CDR3 is 15 amino acids.

The chain carries TRBV2 and TRBJ2-5, with D perhaps matching TRBD1 (5 bases). V was clipped by 4 bases and J by 3 bases, with 15 bases between them. CDR3 size: 15 residues. Germline V CDR1 and CDR2: SNHLY, FYNNEI. The CDR3: CASSGVRVGEETQYF. The CDR3, as DNA: TGTGCCAGCAGTGGGGTCAGGGTTGGGGAAGAGACCCAGTACTTC.

This clone was seen a single time. This chain joins TRBV10-3 and TRBJ2-7; 15 nucleotides match TRBD2. The CDR3 loop spans 14 amino acids. The germline V gene has CDR1 ENHRY and CDR2 SYGVKD. The ends lost 7 bases at V and 7 bases at J; junction bases unmatched: 5. The CDR3 reads CAIKGGLAGGEQYF. CDR3 in DNA: TGTGCCATCAAAGGGGGACTAGCGGGAGGTGAGCAGTACTTC.

The genes are TRBV4-1 and TRBJ2-3, with TRBD2 matching 12 bases. The trim removed 3 bases at V and 1 base at J, leaving 5 bases unmatched. The germline V gene encodes CDR1 MGHRA and CDR2 YSYEKL. CDR3 length equals 17 residues. CDR3 sequence (DNA): TGCGCCAGCAGCCAGCCGGGACTAGCGGGTCGCACAGATACGCAGTATTTT. Translation gives CASSQPGLAGRTDTQYF.

V and J are TRBV29-1 and TRBJ1-1; D might be TRBD1 (5 bases). V dropped 5 bases and J dropped 2 bases, with 12 bases sitting between them. Germline-derived CDR1 and CDR2 are SQVTM and ANQGSEA. CDR3 length equals 13 residues. The CDR3 DNA follows: TGCAGCGTTTGGGGCGGGTCAAACACTGAAGCTTTCTTT. Its protein is CSVWGGSNTEAFF.

This clone was counted a few times. The chain couples TRBV4-1 to TRBJ1-3; the D gene is possibly TRBD1 (6 bases). V was clipped by 0 bases and J by 4 bases, with 16 bases between them. Germline V CDR1 and CDR2: MGHRA, YSYEKL. The length of the CDR3 is 17 residues. CDR3 nucleotides: TGCGCCAGCAGCCAAGACCCCCCGGGGACAACCGGAAACACCATATATTTT. Translated, it gives CASSQDPPGTTGNTIYF.

The genes are TRBV7-9 and TRBJ2-2; possibly TRBD2 for D (6 bases). With 3 bases removed from V and 3 bases from J, the gap between germline ends came to 14 bases. CDR3 length: 16 residues. The germline CDR1 and CDR2 sequences are SEHNR and FQNEAQ (reference sequence). As DNA, the CDR3 is TGTGCCAGCAGCTTTGGCGGGGCCCTAGACACCGGGGAGCTGTTTTTT. Protein sequence: CASSFGGALDTGELFF.